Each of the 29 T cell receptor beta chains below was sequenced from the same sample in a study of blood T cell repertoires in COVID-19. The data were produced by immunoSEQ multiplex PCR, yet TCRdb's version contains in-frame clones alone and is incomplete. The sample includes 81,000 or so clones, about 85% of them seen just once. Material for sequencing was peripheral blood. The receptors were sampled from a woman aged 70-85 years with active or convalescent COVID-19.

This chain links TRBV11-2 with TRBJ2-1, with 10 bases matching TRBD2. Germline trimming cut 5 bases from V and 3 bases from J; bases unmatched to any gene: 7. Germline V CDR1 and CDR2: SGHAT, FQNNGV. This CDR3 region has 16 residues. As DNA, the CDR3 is TGTGCCAGCAGCCTGCAACTAGCGGGAATCTACAATGAGCAGTTCTTC. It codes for CASSLQLAGIYNEQFF.

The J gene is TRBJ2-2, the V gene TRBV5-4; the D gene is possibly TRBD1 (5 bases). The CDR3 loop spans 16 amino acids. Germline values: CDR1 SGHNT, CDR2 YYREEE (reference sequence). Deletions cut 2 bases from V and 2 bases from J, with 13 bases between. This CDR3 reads CASSLSGAFNTGELFF. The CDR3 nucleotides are TGTGCCAGCAGCTTATCTGGGGCCTTCAACACCGGGGAGCTGTTTTTT.

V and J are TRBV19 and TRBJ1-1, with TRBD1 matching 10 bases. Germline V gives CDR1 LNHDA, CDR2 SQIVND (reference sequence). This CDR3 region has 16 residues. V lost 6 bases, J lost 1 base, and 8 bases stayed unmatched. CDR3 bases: TGTGCCAGTAGCTCCGGGACAGGGGCCCGGAACACTGAAGCTTTCTTT. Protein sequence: CASSSGTGARNTEAFF.

Written as DNA, the CDR3 is TGTGCCAGCAGACCGGGACAGGGTGCCGATACGCAGTATTTT. Its translation: CASRPGQGADTQYF. The V call is TRBV6-5, the J call TRBJ2-3; 9 nucleotides align to TRBD1. Germline CDR1 and CDR2: MNHEY and SVGAGI. J gave up 6 bases and V 6 bases, and 7 bases lay outside the gene matches. The CDR3 totals 14 residues.

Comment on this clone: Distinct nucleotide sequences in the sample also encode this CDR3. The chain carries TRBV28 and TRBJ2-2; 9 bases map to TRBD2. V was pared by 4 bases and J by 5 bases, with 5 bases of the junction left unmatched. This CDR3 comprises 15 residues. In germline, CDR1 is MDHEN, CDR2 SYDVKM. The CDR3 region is CASSSGLAGTGELFF. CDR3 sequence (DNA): TGTGCCAGCAGTTCAGGGCTAGCGGGGACCGGGGAGCTGTTTTTT.

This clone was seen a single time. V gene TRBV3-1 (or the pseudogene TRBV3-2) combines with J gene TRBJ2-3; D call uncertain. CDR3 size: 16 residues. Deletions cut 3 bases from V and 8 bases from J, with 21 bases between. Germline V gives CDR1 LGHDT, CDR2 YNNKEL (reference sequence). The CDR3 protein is CASSHLLVRGRLTQYF. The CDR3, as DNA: TGTGCCAGCAGCCATTTATTGGTCCGAGGTCGGCTTACGCAGTATTTT.

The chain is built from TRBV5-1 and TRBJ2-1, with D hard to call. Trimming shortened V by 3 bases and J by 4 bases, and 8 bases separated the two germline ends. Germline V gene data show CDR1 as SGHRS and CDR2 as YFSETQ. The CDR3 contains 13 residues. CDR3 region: CASSYYGYNEQFF. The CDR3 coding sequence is TGCGCCAGCAGCTATTACGGTTACAATGAGCAGTTCTTC.

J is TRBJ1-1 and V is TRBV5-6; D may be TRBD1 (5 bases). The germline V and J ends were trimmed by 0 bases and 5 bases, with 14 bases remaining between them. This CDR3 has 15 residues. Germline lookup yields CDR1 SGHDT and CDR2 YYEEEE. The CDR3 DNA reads TGTGCCAGCAGCTTGGAACAAGGGGCGAAGACTGAAGCTTTCTTT. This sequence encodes CASSLEQGAKTEAFF.

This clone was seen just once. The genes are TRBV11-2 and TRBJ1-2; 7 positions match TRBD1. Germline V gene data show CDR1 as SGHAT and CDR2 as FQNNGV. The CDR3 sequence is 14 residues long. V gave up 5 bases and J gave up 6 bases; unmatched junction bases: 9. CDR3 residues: CASSIQGTVDGYTF. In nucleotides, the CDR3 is TGTGCCAGCAGCATACAGGGGACAGTCGATGGCTACACCTTC.

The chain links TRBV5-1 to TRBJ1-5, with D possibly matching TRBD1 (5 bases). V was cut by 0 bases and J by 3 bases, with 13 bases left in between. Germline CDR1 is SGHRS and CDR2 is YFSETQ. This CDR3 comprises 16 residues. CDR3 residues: CASSLEPGKSNQPQHF. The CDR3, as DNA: TGCGCCAGCAGCTTGGAGCCAGGGAAGTCCAATCAGCCCCAGCATTTT. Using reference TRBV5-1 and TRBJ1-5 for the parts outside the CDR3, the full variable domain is KAGVTQTPRYLIKTRGQQVTLSCSPISGHRSVSWYQQTPGQGLQFLFEYFSETQRNKGNFPGRFSGRQFSNSRSEMNVSTLELGDSALYLCASSLEPGKSNQPQHFGDGTRLSIL.

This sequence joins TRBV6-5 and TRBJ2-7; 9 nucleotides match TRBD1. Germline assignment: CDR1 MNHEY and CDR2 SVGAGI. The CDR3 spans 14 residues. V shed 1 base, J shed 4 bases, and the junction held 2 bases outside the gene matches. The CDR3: CASSYLGQGYEQYF. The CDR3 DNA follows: TGTGCCAGCAGTTACTTGGGACAGGGTTACGAGCAGTACTTC.

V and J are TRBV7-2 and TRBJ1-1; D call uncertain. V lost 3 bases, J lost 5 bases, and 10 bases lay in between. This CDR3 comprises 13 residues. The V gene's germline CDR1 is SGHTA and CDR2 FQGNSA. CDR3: CASSFREGTEAFF. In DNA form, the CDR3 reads TGTGCCAGCAGCTTCCGCGAGGGAACTGAAGCTTTCTTT.

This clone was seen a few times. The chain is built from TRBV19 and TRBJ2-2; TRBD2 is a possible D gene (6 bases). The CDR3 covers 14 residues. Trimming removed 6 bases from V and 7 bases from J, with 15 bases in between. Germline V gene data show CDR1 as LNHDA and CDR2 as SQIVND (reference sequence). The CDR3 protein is CASRTSGFGGELFF. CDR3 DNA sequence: TGTGCCAGTAGAACCAGCGGGTTTGGCGGGGAGCTGTTTTTT.

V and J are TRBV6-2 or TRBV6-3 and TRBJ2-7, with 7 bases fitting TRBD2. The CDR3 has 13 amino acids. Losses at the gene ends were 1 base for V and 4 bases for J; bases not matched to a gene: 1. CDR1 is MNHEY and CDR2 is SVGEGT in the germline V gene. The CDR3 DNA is TGTGCCAGCAGTTACTGGGGGGGGTACGAGCAGTACTTC. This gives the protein CASSYWGGYEQYF.

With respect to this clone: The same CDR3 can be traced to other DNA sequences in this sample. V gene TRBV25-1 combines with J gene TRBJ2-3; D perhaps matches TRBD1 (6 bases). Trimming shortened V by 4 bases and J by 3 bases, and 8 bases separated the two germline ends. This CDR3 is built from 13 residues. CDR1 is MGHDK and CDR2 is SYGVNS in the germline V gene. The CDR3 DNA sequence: TGTGCCAGCAGTGTAACAGGGACAGATACGCAGTATTTT. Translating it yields CASSVTGTDTQYF. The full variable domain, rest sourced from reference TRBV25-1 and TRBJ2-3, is EADIYQTPRYLVIGTGKKITLECSQTMGHDKMYWYQQDPGMELHLIHYSYGVNSTEKGDLSSESTVSRIRTEHFPLTLESARPSHTSQYLCASSVTGTDTQYFGPGTRLTVL.

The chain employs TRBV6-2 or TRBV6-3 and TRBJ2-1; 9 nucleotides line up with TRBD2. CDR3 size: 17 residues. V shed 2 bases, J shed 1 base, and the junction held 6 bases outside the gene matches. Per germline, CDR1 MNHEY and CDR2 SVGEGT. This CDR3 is CASSYVGGGASYNEQFF. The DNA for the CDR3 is TGTGCCAGCAGTTACGTAGGCGGGGGGGCTTCCTACAATGAGCAGTTCTTC.

CDR3 region: CASSSQQGSYNEQFF. The CDR3 DNA reads as TGCGCCAGCAGCTCTCAACAGGGATCCTACAATGAGCAGTTCTTC. This chain links TRBV5-1 with TRBJ2-1, with a tentative D call TRBD1 (6 bases). Trimming removed 3 bases from V and 1 base from J, with 11 bases in between. The CDR3 runs 15 residues. Germline V gene data show CDR1 as SGHRS and CDR2 as YFSETQ.

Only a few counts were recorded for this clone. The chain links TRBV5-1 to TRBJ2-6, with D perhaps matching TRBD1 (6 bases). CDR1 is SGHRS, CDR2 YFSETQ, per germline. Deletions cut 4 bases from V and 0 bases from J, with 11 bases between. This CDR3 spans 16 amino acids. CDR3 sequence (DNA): TGCGCCAGCAGCACAAGGACAGACTCTGGGGCCAACGTCCTGACTTTC. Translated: CASSTRTDSGANVLTF.

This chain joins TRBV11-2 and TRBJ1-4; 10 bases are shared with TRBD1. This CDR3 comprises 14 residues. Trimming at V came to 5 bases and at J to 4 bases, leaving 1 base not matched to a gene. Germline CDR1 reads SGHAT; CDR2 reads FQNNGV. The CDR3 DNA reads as TGTGCCAGCAGCCGGACAGGGGGTAATGAAAAACTGTTTTTT. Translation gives CASSRTGGNEKLFF.

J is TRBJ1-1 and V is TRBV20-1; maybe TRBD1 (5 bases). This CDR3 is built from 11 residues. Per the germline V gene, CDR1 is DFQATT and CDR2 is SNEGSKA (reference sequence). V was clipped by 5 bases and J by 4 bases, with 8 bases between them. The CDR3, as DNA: TGCAGTGCTCCTCAGGGCACTGAAGCTTTCTTT. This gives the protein CSAPQGTEAFF.

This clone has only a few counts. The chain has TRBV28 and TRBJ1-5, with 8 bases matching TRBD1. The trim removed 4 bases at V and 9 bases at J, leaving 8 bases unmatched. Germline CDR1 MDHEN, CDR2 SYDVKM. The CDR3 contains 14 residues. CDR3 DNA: TGTGCCAGCAGTTATCGGACAGGGAGACCGCCCCAGCATTTT. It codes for CASSYRTGRPPQHF. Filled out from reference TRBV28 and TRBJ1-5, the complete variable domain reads DVKVTQSSRYLVKRTGEKVFLECVQDMDHENMFWYRQDPGLGLRLIYFSYDVKMKEKGDIPEGYSVSREKKERFSLILESASTNQTSMYLCASSYRTGRPPQHFGDGTRLSIL.

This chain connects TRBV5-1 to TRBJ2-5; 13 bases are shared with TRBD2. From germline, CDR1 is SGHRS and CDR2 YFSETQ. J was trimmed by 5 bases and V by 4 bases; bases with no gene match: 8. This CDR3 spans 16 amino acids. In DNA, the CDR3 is TGCGCCAGCAGCCTACCACTAGCGGGGGGGCTTGAGACCCAGTACTTC. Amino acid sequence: CASSLPLAGGLETQYF.

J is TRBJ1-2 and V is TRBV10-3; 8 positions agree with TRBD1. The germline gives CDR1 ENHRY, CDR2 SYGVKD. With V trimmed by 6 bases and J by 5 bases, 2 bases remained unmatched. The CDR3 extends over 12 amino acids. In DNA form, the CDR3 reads TGTGCCATCAGAGACAGGGGTTATGGCTACACCTTC. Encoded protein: CAIRDRGYGYTF.

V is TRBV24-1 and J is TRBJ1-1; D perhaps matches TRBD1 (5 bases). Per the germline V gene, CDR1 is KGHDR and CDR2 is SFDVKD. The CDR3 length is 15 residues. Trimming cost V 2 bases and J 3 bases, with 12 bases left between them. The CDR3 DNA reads TGTGCCACCAGTGATTCGAGAAGGGGTTACACTGAAGCTTTCTTT. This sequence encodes CATSDSRRGYTEAFF.

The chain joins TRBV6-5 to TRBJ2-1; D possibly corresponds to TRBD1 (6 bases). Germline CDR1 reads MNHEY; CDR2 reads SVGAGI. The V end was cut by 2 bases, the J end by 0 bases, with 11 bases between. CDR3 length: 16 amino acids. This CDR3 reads CASSYQQGSSYNEQFF. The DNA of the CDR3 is TGTGCCAGCAGTTACCAACAGGGTAGCTCCTACAATGAGCAGTTCTTC.

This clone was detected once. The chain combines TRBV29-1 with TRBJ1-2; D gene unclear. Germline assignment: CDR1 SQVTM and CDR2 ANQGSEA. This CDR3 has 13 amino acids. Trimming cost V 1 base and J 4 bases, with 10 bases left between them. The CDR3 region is CSVEVQAGYGYTF. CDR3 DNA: TGCAGCGTTGAAGTGCAGGCTGGCTATGGCTACACCTTC.

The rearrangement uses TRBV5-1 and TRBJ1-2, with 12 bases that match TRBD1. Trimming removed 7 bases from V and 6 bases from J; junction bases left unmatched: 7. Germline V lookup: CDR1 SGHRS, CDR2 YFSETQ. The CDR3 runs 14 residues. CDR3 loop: CASGKGQGADGYTF. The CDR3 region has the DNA TGCGCCAGCGGCAAGGGACAGGGGGCGGATGGCTACACCTTC.

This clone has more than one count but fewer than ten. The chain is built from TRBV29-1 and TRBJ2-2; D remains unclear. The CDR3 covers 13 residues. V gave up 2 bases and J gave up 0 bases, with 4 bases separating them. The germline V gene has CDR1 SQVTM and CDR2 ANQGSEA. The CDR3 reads CSVEPANTGELFF. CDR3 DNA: TGCAGCGTTGAACCAGCGAACACCGGGGAGCTGTTTTTT.

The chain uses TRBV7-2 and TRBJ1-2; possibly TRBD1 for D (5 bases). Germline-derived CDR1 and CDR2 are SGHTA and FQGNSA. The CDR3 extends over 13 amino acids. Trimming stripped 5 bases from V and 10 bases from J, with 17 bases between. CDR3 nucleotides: TGTGCCAGCAGCGTCCAGGGTCCCTTTGACTACACCTTC. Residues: CASSVQGPFDYTF.